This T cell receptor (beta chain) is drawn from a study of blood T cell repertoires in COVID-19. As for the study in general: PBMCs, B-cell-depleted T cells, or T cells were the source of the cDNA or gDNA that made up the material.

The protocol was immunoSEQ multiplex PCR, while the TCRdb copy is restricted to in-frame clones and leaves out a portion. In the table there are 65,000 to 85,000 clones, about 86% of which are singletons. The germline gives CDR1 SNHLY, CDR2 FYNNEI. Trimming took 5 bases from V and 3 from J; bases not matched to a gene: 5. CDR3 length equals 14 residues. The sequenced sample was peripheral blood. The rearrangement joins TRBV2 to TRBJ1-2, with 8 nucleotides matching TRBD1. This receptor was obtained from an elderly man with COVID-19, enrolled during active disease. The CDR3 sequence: CASSPEGQDYGYTF. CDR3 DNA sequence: TGTGCCAGCAGTCCCGAGGGACAGGACTATGGCTACACCTTC.